Listed here are 7 T cell receptor beta chains from one sample, sequenced in a study of long-term antiretroviral therapy in people with HIV. The immunoSEQ assay was v3.0, run at survey level. Assay: immunoSEQ multiplex PCR; the TCRdb copy retains only in-frame clones and omits some. The table includes about 39,000 clones, about 90% detected once. Sequencing was performed on unsorted PBMCs, taken 1.2 years after starting antiretroviral therapy. The receptor source for this set is a woman in her forties or fifties with HIV.

The chain employs TRBV4-3 and TRBJ2-5; no definite D call. Germline CDR1 and CDR2: LGHNA and YSLEER. The CDR3 consists of 13 residues. Trimming removed 4 bases at V and 5 bases at J, with 11 bases between. The CDR3 region is CASSRVRSETQYF. The CDR3 nucleotides are TGCGCCAGCAGCCGAGTCAGGTCGGAGACCCAGTACTTC.

The V and J genes are TRBV9 and TRBJ1-6; tentative D call: TRBD1 (6 bases). Germline values: CDR1 SGDLS, CDR2 YYNGEE. This CDR3 has 17 residues. Trimming took 0 bases from V and 0 from J, leaving 10 bases between them. The CDR3 here is CASSVATGSSYNSPLHF. DNA for the CDR3: TGTGCCAGCAGCGTAGCAACAGGGAGCTCCTATAATTCACCCCTCCACTTT.

The chain recombines TRBV2 with TRBJ1-1; D is possibly TRBD1 (6 bases). Germline V lookup: CDR1 SNHLY, CDR2 FYNNEI. The CDR3 is 14 residues long. V was clipped by 4 bases and J by 4 bases, with 13 bases between them. The DNA of the CDR3 is TGTGCCAGCAGTGTACGGGGGCAGAGCACTGAAGCTTTCTTT. It translates to CASSVRGQSTEAFF.

The rearrangement uses TRBV12-5 and TRBJ2-3; the match to TRBD1 covers 7 bases. CDR1 is LGHNT and CDR2 is FRNRAP in the germline V gene. J lost 12 bases, V lost 3 bases, and 9 bases had no gene match. The CDR3 covers 13 residues. The DNA of the CDR3 is TGTGCTAGTGGTTTCCCATTGACAGGGCGACAGTATTTT. Protein sequence: CASGFPLTGRQYF.

The rearrangement uses TRBV5-1 and TRBJ1-6; possible D gene TRBD1, 5 bases. Looked up from germline, CDR1 is SGHRS and CDR2 is YFSETQ. V was pared by 4 bases and J by 7 bases, with 18 bases between. The CDR3 is 16 amino acids. In DNA form, the CDR3 reads TGCGCCAGCAGCCCCGAATATTCAGGGAGAAATTCACCCCTCCACTTT. This encodes CASSPEYSGRNSPLHF.

This clone has a handful of counts. The rearrangement joins TRBV4-1 to TRBJ2-3, with 7 positions matching TRBD1. The V gene's germline CDR1 is MGHRA and CDR2 YSYEKL. The CDR3 loop spans 15 amino acids. J gave up 2 bases and V 0 bases, and 2 bases lay outside the gene matches. CDR3 bases: TGCGCCAGCAGCCAAGAAGGGGGCGTCACAGATACGCAGTATTTT. It translates to CASSQEGGVTDTQYF.

V and J are TRBV6-6 and TRBJ2-7; TRBD1 matches at 10 bases. Germline CDR1 is MNHNY and CDR2 is SVGAGI (reference sequence). The CDR3 length is 16 residues. V shed 8 bases and J 4 bases; nucleotides not matched to a gene: 14. The CDR3 DNA reads as TGTGCCAGCCAGGAAGACCCGGGACAGGGGCTATACGAGCAGTACTTC. Protein product: CASQEDPGQGLYEQYF.